Presented here are 24 T cell receptor beta chains from one specimen sequenced in a study of cytomegalovirus exposure and HLA in healthy donors. The study ran its PCR with 60 Vbeta and 13 Jbeta primers. Assay used: immunoSEQ multiplex PCR; TCRdb lists only in-frame clones, some missing. The sample has approximately 160,000 clones; roughly 77% are singletons. Sequencing input: PBMCs. Source of these receptors: a woman aged 18-35 years in good health and CMV-seronegative.

The chain recombines TRBV5-4 with TRBJ1-2, with 7 positions matching TRBD1. Per germline, CDR1 SGHNT and CDR2 YYREEE (reference sequence). V dropped 5 bases and J dropped 4; count of bases not matched to a gene: 17. CDR3 length equals 17 residues. The chain's CDR3 is CASRPGPGGLSSYGYTF. DNA of the CDR3: TGTGCCAGCAGGCCCGGGCCAGGGGGGTTGTCGAGCTATGGCTACACCTTC.

The J gene is TRBJ1-1, the V gene TRBV4-1; D remains unclear. This CDR3 has 15 amino acids. Germline CDR1 and CDR2: MGHRA and YSYEKL. V was trimmed by 4 bases and J by 0 bases, leaving 12 bases between them. Here the CDR3 reads CASSLLSAVNTEAFF. CDR3 sequence (DNA): TGCGCCAGCAGCCTCCTTTCCGCAGTGAACACTGAAGCTTTCTTT.

This chain uses TRBV6-1 with TRBJ2-7, with D possibly TRBD2 on 6 matching bases. Germline assignment: CDR1 MNHNS and CDR2 SASEGT. This CDR3 region has 14 residues. V shed 10 bases and J shed 7 bases, with 23 bases lying between them. The CDR3 DNA reads TGTGCCACACCGGAGGAGGTAGCGGTTCAAGAGCAGTACTTC. It codes for CATPEEVAVQEQYF.

The chain carries TRBV10-3 and TRBJ1-1; D might be TRBD1 (5 bases). The CDR3 consists of 14 residues. With 2 bases removed from V and 4 bases from J, the gap between germline ends came to 11 bases. Germline CDR1 is ENHRY and CDR2 is SYGVKD. In DNA form, the CDR3 reads TGTGCCATCAGTGAGGGGGCGCACGGCACTGAAGCTTTCTTT. Translation: CAISEGAHGTEAFF.

The chain joins TRBV4-2 to TRBJ2-3, with TRBD2 identical over 8 bases. CDR3 size: 16 residues. V lost 0 bases and J lost 5; bases outside the gene matches: 7. The germline V gene has CDR1 LGHNA and CDR2 YNFKEQ. DNA of the CDR3: TGTGCCAGCAGCCAAGAACTAGCGGTGCAGGGAGATACGCAGTATTTT. Translation gives CASSQELAVQGDTQYF.

This clone was recorded a few times. V gene TRBV5-6 combines with J gene TRBJ2-7; 11 bases align to TRBD1. Germline V gene sequence: CDR1 SGHDT, CDR2 YYEEEE. The CDR3 length is 15 residues. V gave up 4 bases and J gave up 3 bases; unmatched junction bases: 6. CDR3 in DNA: TGTGCCAGCAGCGGCCGGGACAGGGGGATCTACGAGCAGTACGTC. It yields the protein CASSGRDRGIYEQYV.

V gene TRBV28 combines with J gene TRBJ2-5; tentatively, D is TRBD2 (6 bases). V lost 4 bases and J 5 bases, leaving 17 bases between the germline ends. The germline V gene has CDR1 MDHEN and CDR2 SYDVKM. CDR3 length: 15 residues. The CDR3 is CASSYEPQAGETQYF. The CDR3 nucleotides are TGTGCCAGCAGTTACGAACCCCAGGCGGGGGAGACCCAGTACTTC.

The chain is built from TRBV10-1 and TRBJ2-5; 8 bases agree with TRBD1. V lost 5 bases and J lost 1; bases outside the gene matches: 9. CDR3 size: 16 residues. Germline CDR1 WNHNN, CDR2 SYGVQD (reference sequence). CDR3 DNA: TGCGCCAGCAGTTATGGACAGGGTGGGTTCCAAGAGACCCAGTACTTC. It codes for CASSYGQGGFQETQYF.

The rearrangement uses TRBV11-2 and TRBJ1-1; 10 bases are shared with TRBD1. Losses at the gene ends were 6 bases for V and 3 bases for J; bases not matched to a gene: 4. Germline CDR1 SGHAT, CDR2 FQNNGV. CDR3 length: 14 residues. The DNA for the CDR3 is TGTGCCAGCAGTGACAGGGGGCTTGACACTGAAGCTTTCTTT. Its protein is CASSDRGLDTEAFF.

This clone was counted a few times. The chain is built from TRBV6-5 and TRBJ2-5; D is undetermined. This CDR3 is 12 amino acids long. CDR1 and CDR2 from the germline V gene are MNHEY and SVGAGI. V lost 2 bases, J lost 5 bases, and 6 bases lay in between. CDR3 coding DNA: TGTGCCAGCAGTTACCCTCTGGAGACCCAGTACTTC. This translates into CASSYPLETQYF.

This clone occurred once. The rearrangement uses TRBV6-5 and TRBJ1-1; D is ambiguous. The CDR3 covers 15 residues. V was trimmed by 2 bases and J by 0 bases, leaving 10 bases between them. The germline gives CDR1 MNHEY, CDR2 SVGAGI. The CDR3 spells CASSYVRFLNTEAFF. CDR3 nucleotide sequence: TGTGCCAGCAGTTACGTTCGTTTCCTGAACACTGAAGCTTTCTTT.

Turning to this clone: The same CDR3 is also encoded by other DNA sequences in this sample. This chain joins TRBV7-9 and TRBJ1-2; 7 bases align to TRBD1. Germline loops: CDR1 SEHNR, CDR2 FQNEAQ (reference sequence). After removal of 1 base from V and 5 bases from J, the junction contained 1 base not matched to a gene. This CDR3 is built from 13 residues. The CDR3 reads CASSLGQGYGYTF. Here the CDR3 DNA reads TGTGCCAGCAGCTTAGGACAGGGTTATGGCTACACCTTC.

The chain is built from TRBV7-3 and TRBJ1-4; 9 bases are a match to TRBD1. V dropped 5 bases and J dropped 8; count of bases not matched to a gene: 3. The CDR3 runs 13 residues. Per germline, CDR1 SGHTA and CDR2 FQGTGA. The CDR3: CASSLDRGEKLFF. CDR3 DNA sequence: TGTGCCAGCAGCCTAGACAGGGGGGAAAAACTGTTTTTT.

This clone was observed a handful of times. V and J are TRBV19 and TRBJ2-7; D gene uncertain. Germline CDR1 reads LNHDA; CDR2 reads SQIVND (reference sequence). V was shortened by 5 bases and J by 4 bases, with 18 bases between the two germline ends. The CDR3 is 15 residues long. CDR3: CASSQNLGSRYEQYF. The DNA for the CDR3 is TGTGCCAGTAGTCAAAACCTAGGCTCTAGATACGAGCAGTACTTC. The whole variable domain, filled in from reference TRBV19 and TRBJ2-7, reads DGGITQSPKYLFRKEGQNVTLSCEQNLNHDAMYWYRQDPGQGLRLIYYSQIVNDFQKGDIAEGYSVSREKKESFPLTVTSAQKNPTAFYLCASSQNLGSRYEQYFGPGTRLTVT.

V usage is TRBV9 and J usage is TRBJ2-1, with D hard to call. V was trimmed by 2 bases and J by 8 bases, leaving 11 bases between them. This CDR3 is 13 amino acids long. Germline V lookup: CDR1 SGDLS, CDR2 YYNGEE. The CDR3: CASSVQVSDEQFF. The DNA for the CDR3 is TGTGCCAGCAGCGTCCAGGTTTCAGATGAGCAGTTCTTC.

The chain employs TRBV28 and TRBJ2-1, with 7 bases identical to TRBD1. The germline V gene encodes CDR1 MDHEN and CDR2 SYDVKM. CDR3 length equals 16 residues. V shed 5 bases, J shed 9 bases, and the junction held 16 bases outside the gene matches. CDR3: CASSLGDPTGTPEQFF. CDR3 bases: TGTGCCAGCAGTCTCGGAGATCCGACAGGGACCCCTGAGCAGTTCTTC.

This clone was detected once. J is TRBJ1-2 and V is TRBV5-1, with 7 positions matching TRBD1. The J segment lost 4 bases and the V segment lost 2 bases, leaving 5 bases of the junction unmatched. This CDR3 contains 14 residues. Germline V gene sequence: CDR1 SGHRS, CDR2 YFSETQ. As DNA, the CDR3 is TGCGCCAGCAGCTTTAATAGGGACAGCTATGGCTACACCTTC. Encoded protein: CASSFNRDSYGYTF.

In the case of this clone: Sequence at one end of the junction differs from germline and may be a read error. The CDR3 nucleotides read TGTGCCAGCAGTCCCTGGCGGGAGGGGGCCTACGAGCGGTACTTC. It encodes CASSPWREGAYERYF. The chain combines TRBV28 with TRBJ2-7; 9 bases agree with TRBD2. The CDR3 totals 15 residues. Germline V lookup: CDR1 MDHEN, CDR2 SYDVKM.

This clone occurred once. This chain links TRBV12-5 with TRBJ2-2; 11 bases map to TRBD2. The length of the CDR3 is 15 residues. With V trimmed by 3 bases and J by 4 bases, 1 base remained unmatched. Germline assignment: CDR1 LGHNT and CDR2 FRNRAP. CDR3: CASGLGTSGTGELFF. CDR3 nucleotide sequence: TGTGCTAGTGGTTTAGGGACTAGCGGCACCGGGGAGCTGTTTTTT.

This chain's CDR3 is CASSWVDRSYLRQAFF. The CDR3 DNA reads TGCGCCAGCAGCTGGGTGGACAGGAGTTACCTACGACAAGCTTTCTTT. V usage is TRBV5-1 and J usage is TRBJ1-1; the match to TRBD1 covers 7 bases. This CDR3 has 16 residues. Germline loops: CDR1 SGHRS, CDR2 YFSETQ. The V and J ends lost 3 bases and 9 bases, in that order; junction bases with no gene match: 17.

Points on this clone: Germline and junction disagree at one end, which may indicate a read error. This chain uses TRBV7-9 with TRBJ2-5, with 9 bases matching TRBD1. CDR1 and CDR2 from the germline V gene are SEHNR and FQNEAQ (reference sequence). This CDR3 has 12 residues. In DNA form, the CDR3 reads TGTTCCAGCAGCAGACAGGGGGAGGCCCAGTACTTC. As protein: CSSSRQGEAQYF.

The genes are TRBV28 and TRBJ2-6; 7 nucleotides match TRBD1. The CDR3 spans 17 residues. CDR1 and CDR2 (germline): MDHEN, SYDVKM. V gave up 3 bases and J gave up 0 bases; unmatched junction bases: 5. CDR3 amino acids: CASSLERGLSGANVLTF. The DNA of the CDR3 is TGTGCCAGCAGTTTGGAGAGGGGGCTCTCTGGGGCCAACGTCCTGACTTTC.

This clone was counted a few times. The gene calls are TRBV6-5 and TRBJ2-3; TRBD1 matches 9 bases. This CDR3 has 14 residues. The V segment lost 10 bases and the J segment 3 bases; nucleotides outside the gene matches: 8. CDR1 MNHEY and CDR2 SVGAGI come from the germline V gene. CDR3 sequence reads: CATHRGQWTDTQYF. CDR3 sequence (DNA): TGTGCCACCCACAGGGGGCAATGGACAGATACGCAGTATTTT.

V gene TRBV18 combines with J gene TRBJ1-1; TRBD1 agrees at 7 bases. The length of the CDR3 is 18 residues. The ends lost 3 bases at V and 2 bases at J; junction bases unmatched: 15. CDR1 is KGHSH and CDR2 is LQKENI in the germline V gene. The CDR3 DNA reads TGTGCCAGCTCACCCCCGCAACAGGGGATCGGACACAACACTGAAGCTTTCTTT. It codes for CASSPPQQGIGHNTEAFF.